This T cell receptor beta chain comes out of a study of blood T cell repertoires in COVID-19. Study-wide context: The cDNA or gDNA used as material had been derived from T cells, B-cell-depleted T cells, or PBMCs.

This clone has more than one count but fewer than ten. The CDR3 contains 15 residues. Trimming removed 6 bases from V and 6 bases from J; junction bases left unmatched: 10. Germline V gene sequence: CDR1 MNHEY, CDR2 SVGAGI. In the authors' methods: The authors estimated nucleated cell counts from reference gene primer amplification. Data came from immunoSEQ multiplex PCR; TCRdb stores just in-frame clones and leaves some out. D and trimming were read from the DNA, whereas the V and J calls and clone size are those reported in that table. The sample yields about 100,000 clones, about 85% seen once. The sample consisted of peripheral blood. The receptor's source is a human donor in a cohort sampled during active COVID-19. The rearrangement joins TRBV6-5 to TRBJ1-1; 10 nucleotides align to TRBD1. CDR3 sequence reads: CASRGTTGGFAEAFF. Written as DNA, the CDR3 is TGTGCCAGCAGGGGTACGACAGGGGGCTTCGCTGAAGCTTTCTTT.